These 28 T cell receptor beta chains originate from one sample sequenced in a study of shared clonotypes between healthy human individuals. TCRdb's table, derived via immunoSEQ multiplex PCR, lists solely in-frame clones and lacks some. The table includes 450,000 to 650,000 clones, roughly four fifths detected once. Sequenced material: PBMCs. The receptors originated from a middle-aged woman in good health. Some clones in this sample may be carry-over from other donors' samples.

This clone was counted a few times. This rearrangement joins TRBV29-1 to TRBJ2-5, with a tentative D call TRBD1 (5 bases). The DNA end is a closer match to TRBJ2-7, so the J assignment may be wrong. The CDR3 extends over 12 amino acids. The germline gives CDR1 SQVTM, CDR2 ANQGSEA. In DNA, the CDR3 is TGCAGCGTGCGGACACAATCCTACGAGCAGTACTTC. Its translation: CSVRTQSYEQYF.

Of note for this clone: This could be a read error, since a much larger clone is one nucleotide away. The rearrangement links TRBV5-1 to TRBJ1-4; D uncertain. The CDR3 length is 14 residues. Germline values: CDR1 SGHRS, CDR2 YFSETQ. The DNA of the CDR3 is TGCGCCAGCAGCCCCTCCGGAGGGCGTGAAGAACTGTTTTTT. It encodes CASSPSGGREELFF.

The chain uses TRBV19 and TRBJ2-5, with 7 positions matching TRBD1. The trim removed 8 bases at V and 1 base at J, leaving 4 bases unmatched. The CDR3 has 13 residues. The germline V gene has CDR1 LNHDA and CDR2 SQIVND (reference sequence). The CDR3 reads CASQDRAQETQYF. CDR3 nucleotide sequence: TGTGCCAGTCAAGACAGGGCCCAAGAGACCCAGTACTTC.

This chain joins TRBV7-9 and TRBJ2-7; D unresolved. Trimming removed 5 bases from V and 6 bases from J, with 8 bases in between. Germline lookup yields CDR1 SEHNR and CDR2 FQNEAQ (reference sequence). This CDR3 is built from 11 residues. The CDR3 sequence: CASSQLSEQYF. The DNA for the CDR3 is TGTGCCAGCAGCCAATTATCCGAGCAGTACTTC. Full variable domain (rest looked up from reference TRBV7-9 and TRBJ2-7): DTGVSQNPRHKITKRGQNVTFRCDPISEHNRLYWYRQTLGQGPEFLTYFQNEAQLEKSRLLSDRFSAERPKGSFSTLEIQRTEQGDSAMYLCASSQLSEQYFGPGTRLTVT.

For the CDR3, the DNA is TGTGCCTGGAGTCGACCCGGGGCAGAATACGAGCAGTACTTC. It specifies CAWSRPGAEYEQYF. The genes are TRBV30 and TRBJ2-7, with D perhaps assigned TRBD1 or TRBD2 (5 bases each). CDR3 size: 14 residues. Germline CDR1 is GTSNPN and CDR2 is SVGIG (reference sequence). V lost 2 bases to trimming and J lost 4 bases, with 15 bases between them.

The rearrangement joins TRBV2 to TRBJ1-1; D remains unclear. V was cut by 8 bases and J by 5 bases, with 6 bases left in between. The CDR3 has 10 residues. Germline CDR1 is SNHLY and CDR2 is FYNNEI. The CDR3 DNA follows: TGTGCCAGCGCCCAAACTGAAGCTTTCTTT. This codes for CASAQTEAFF.

This chain uses TRBV5-1 with TRBJ1-4; the D is unclear. The germline V and J ends were trimmed by 5 bases and 8 bases, with 10 bases remaining between them. The length of the CDR3 is 12 residues. Per germline, CDR1 SGHRS and CDR2 YFSETQ. The CDR3 loop is CASRGESEKLFF. The CDR3 bases are TGCGCCAGCAGGGGCGAATCGGAAAAACTGTTTTTT.

The sample holds one count of this clone. This rearrangement joins TRBV5-4 to TRBJ2-7, with D unclear. Germline V CDR1 and CDR2: SGHNT, YYREEE (reference sequence). Trimming removed 3 bases from V and 1 base from J, with 11 bases in between. This CDR3 has 14 amino acids. The CDR3 sequence is CASSSKLGSYEQYF. The CDR3 DNA follows: TGTGCCAGCAGCTCCAAATTGGGGTCCTACGAGCAGTACTTC.

This clone came up many times. The V and J genes are TRBV6-1 and TRBJ1-2, with D possibly being TRBD1 (6 bases). Germline V gene sequence: CDR1 MNHNS, CDR2 SASEGT. The CDR3 covers 14 residues. Trimming cost V 6 bases and J 4 bases, with 15 bases left between them. CDR3 nucleotide sequence: TGTGCCAGCAGCCCTACAGGGTCCGCCTATGGCTACACCTTC. Translated, it gives CASSPTGSAYGYTF.

This sequence joins TRBV11-2 and TRBJ1-1; maybe TRBD1 (5 bases). V was shortened by 1 base and J by 4 bases, with 10 bases between the two germline ends. The CDR3 extends over 14 amino acids. Germline CDR1 SGHAT, CDR2 FQNNGV. The CDR3 here is CASSLGVGGTEAFF. Written as DNA, the CDR3 is TGTGCCAGCAGCTTAGGGGTGGGGGGCACTGAAGCTTTCTTT.

The chain combines TRBV7-9 with TRBJ2-3; no clear D. Germline values: CDR1 SEHNR, CDR2 FQNEAQ (reference sequence). Trimming stripped 1 base from V and 2 bases from J, with 13 bases between. CDR3 length: 16 residues. CDR3 in amino acids: CASSLGDSISTDTQYF. CDR3 sequence (DNA): TGTGCCAGCAGCTTAGGTGACTCAATCTCCACAGATACGCAGTATTTT.

The chain carries TRBV5-4 and TRBJ2-5, with no clear D. Germline values: CDR1 SGHNT, CDR2 YYREEE (reference sequence). The CDR3 runs 14 residues. Trimming cost V 4 bases and J 4 bases, with 14 bases left between them. In DNA, the CDR3 is TGTGCCAGCAGCCCTCCAGGAGAGCCAGAGACCCAGTACTTC. As protein: CASSPPGEPETQYF.

In regard to this clone: Other nucleotide sequences in the sample specify the same CDR3. The chain recombines TRBV4-3 with TRBJ2-3, with 9 positions matching TRBD1. This CDR3 has 15 residues. The V and J ends lost 0 bases and 3 bases, in that order; junction bases with no gene match: 1. Germline V gives CDR1 LGHNA, CDR2 YSLEER. CDR3 bases: TGCGCCAGCAGCCAAGAGGACAGGGGTACAGATACGCAGTATTTT. Encoded protein: CASSQEDRGTDTQYF.

This sequence joins TRBV30 and TRBJ1-5; no clear D. The CDR3 is made up of 16 amino acids. V gave up 2 bases and J gave up 2 bases, with 16 bases separating them. Germline loops: CDR1 GTSNPN, CDR2 SVGIG (reference sequence). The CDR3 DNA reads as TGTGCCTGGAGTACTACAAGGGTCCGGGGCAATCAGCCCCAGCATTTT. Translating it yields CAWSTTRVRGNQPQHF. The full variable domain, in which reference TRBV30 and TRBJ1-5 provide the parts outside the CDR3, is SQTIHQWPATLVQPVGSPLSLECTVEGTSNPNLYWYRQAAGRGLQLLFYSVGIGQISSEVPQNLSASRPQDRQFILSSKKLLLSDSGFYLCAWSTTRVRGNQPQHFGDGTRLSIL.

As concerns this clone: A clone one base away is much larger, so this may be a read error. Additional DNA sequences in this sample encode the identical CDR3. The chain joins TRBV29-1 to TRBJ1-4, with no clear D. This CDR3 spans 13 amino acids. Per germline, CDR1 SQVTM and CDR2 ANQGSEA. V was clipped by 7 bases and J by 7 bases, with 16 bases between them. The CDR3, as DNA: TGCAGCGGGACGGATTGGTCCTCTGAAAAACTGTTTTTT. Its translation is CSGTDWSSEKLFF.

The chain couples TRBV4-1 to TRBJ2-7; 8 bases map to TRBD1. Germline V gives CDR1 MGHRA, CDR2 YSYEKL. There are 15 residues in the CDR3. V dropped 1 base and J dropped 3; count of bases not matched to a gene: 5. In DNA form, the CDR3 reads TGCGCCAGCAGCCAAGGGACAGGGAACCTCTACGAGCAGTACTTC. This codes for CASSQGTGNLYEQYF.

This chain connects TRBV2 to TRBJ2-1; D unclear. V gave up 6 bases and J gave up 12 bases, with 15 bases separating them. CDR3 length: 12 residues. CDR1 and CDR2 from the germline V gene are SNHLY and FYNNEI. The CDR3 DNA reads TGTGCCAGCAGAGTAATCGACGTCGCGCAGTTCTTC. Translation gives CASRVIDVAQFF.

The chain recombines TRBV5-1 with TRBJ2-7; a weak D match, TRBD1 (5 bases). From germline, CDR1 is SGHRS and CDR2 YFSETQ. V was pared by 0 bases and J by 3 bases, with 13 bases between. The CDR3 loop spans 15 amino acids. The CDR3 region has the DNA TGCGCCAGCAGCTTGGTAGGGGCCGTCGACTACGAGCAGTACTTC. Amino acid sequence: CASSLVGAVDYEQYF.

The chain joins TRBV5-1 to TRBJ2-1; D remains unclear. Germline V gene sequence: CDR1 SGHRS, CDR2 YFSETQ. Trimming removed 0 bases at V and 3 bases at J, with 7 bases between. This CDR3 region has 14 residues. The DNA for the CDR3 is TGCGCCAGCAGCTTGGACCACAGCTACAATGAGCAGTTCTTC. Translation: CASSLDHSYNEQFF.

V is TRBV7-2 and J is TRBJ2-7; D is possibly TRBD2 (5 bases). Trimming removed 5 bases at V and 7 bases at J, with 12 bases between. Germline V gene data show CDR1 as SGHTA and CDR2 as FQGNSA. The CDR3 extends over 12 amino acids. The CDR3 nucleotides read TGTGCCAGCAGCCCCTCACTAGAGGAGCAGTACTTC. Its protein product is CASSPSLEEQYF. The full variable domain, rest sourced from reference TRBV7-2 and TRBJ2-7, is GAGVSQSPSNKVTEKGKDVELRCDPISGHTALYWYRQSLGQGLEFLIYFQGNSAPDKSGLPSDRFSAERTGGSVSTLTIQRTQQEDSAVYLCASSPSLEEQYFGPGTRLTVT.

V usage is TRBV6-4 and J usage is TRBJ2-1; tentatively, D is TRBD1 (5 bases). Between the trimmed V and J ends, which lost 3 bases and 5 bases, there was a span of 17 bases. Per the germline V gene, CDR1 is MRHNA and CDR2 is SNTAGT. This CDR3 has 16 amino acids. This CDR3 reads CASSEGAGTTHNEQFF. DNA of the CDR3: TGTGCCAGCAGTGAAGGGGCCGGAACTACCCACAATGAGCAGTTCTTC.

The chain couples TRBV6-9 to TRBJ2-3, with D unclear. Germline V gene data show CDR1 as MNHGY and CDR2 as SVAAGI. Trimming cost V 4 bases and J 0 bases, with 8 bases left between them. The length of the CDR3 is 14 residues. CDR3 nucleotides: TGTGCCAGCAGTTTGGACGTTAGCACAGATACGCAGTATTTT. This codes for CASSLDVSTDTQYF.

In this sample, this clone turned up once. This chain links TRBV28 with TRBJ1-1; perhaps TRBD1 as D (5 bases). CDR1 MDHEN and CDR2 SYDVKM come from the germline V gene. The V end lost 5 bases, the J end lost 0 bases, and 10 bases lay between the germline ends. There are 14 residues in the CDR3. The CDR3 DNA reads TGTGCCAGCAGTGCGGGACTCATGAACACTGAAGCTTTCTTT. Translating gives CASSAGLMNTEAFF.

This chain links TRBV11-2 with TRBJ2-7; 9 bases are a match to TRBD2. Trimming at V came to 7 bases and at J to 4 bases, leaving 11 bases not matched to a gene. This CDR3 has 15 residues. Germline loops: CDR1 SGHAT, CDR2 FQNNGV. CDR3 amino acids: CASTPFLAGRYEQYF. The CDR3 DNA reads TGTGCCAGCACCCCGTTCCTAGCGGGACGGTACGAGCAGTACTTC.

This clone appeared a single time. The V gene is TRBV19, the J gene TRBJ2-7, with TRBD2 matching over 12 bases. Germline lookup yields CDR1 LNHDA and CDR2 SQIVND (reference sequence). This CDR3 comprises 19 residues. V dropped 9 bases and J dropped 3; count of bases not matched to a gene: 21. CDR3 DNA: TGTGCCAGAACCGGGGGACAGTCGCGACTAGCGGGAGATTACTACGAGCAGTACTTC. This encodes CARTGGQSRLAGDYYEQYF. The full variable domain, completed using reference TRBV19 and TRBJ2-7, is DGGITQSPKYLFRKEGQNVTLSCEQNLNHDAMYWYRQDPGQGLRLIYYSQIVNDFQKGDIAEGYSVSREKKESFPLTVTSAQKNPTAFYLCARTGGQSRLAGDYYEQYFGPGTRLTVT.

This sequence joins TRBV18 and TRBJ2-1; 11 bases map to TRBD1. Germline V CDR1 and CDR2: KGHSH, LQKENI. The CDR3 covers 15 residues. J lost 4 bases, V lost 6 bases, and 5 bases had no gene match. CDR3 loop: CASSLGQGAYNEQFF. The CDR3 DNA follows: TGTGCCAGCTCCCTTGGACAGGGGGCGTACAATGAGCAGTTCTTC.

The chain carries TRBV5-8 and TRBJ1-3; 8 positions agree with TRBD1. J gave up 2 bases and V 4 bases, and 8 bases lay outside the gene matches. The CDR3 consists of 16 residues. Germline V lookup: CDR1 SGHTS, CDR2 YDEGEE. The CDR3 here is CASSPGQGGTGNTIYF. The CDR3 region has the DNA TGTGCCAGCAGCCCCGGACAGGGAGGGACTGGAAACACCATATATTTT.

V gene TRBV5-1 combines with J gene TRBJ2-2; 14 bases fit TRBD2. V was pared by 2 bases and J by 4 bases, with 7 bases of the junction left unmatched. The CDR3 is 18 amino acids. Germline CDR1 is SGHRS and CDR2 is YFSETQ. The CDR3: CASSFRLAGGVATGELFF. The CDR3, as DNA: TGCGCCAGCAGCTTTCGACTAGCGGGAGGGGTTGCCACCGGGGAGCTGTTTTTT.